This passage covers 22 T cell receptor beta chains from one sample sequenced in a study of shared clonotypes between healthy human individuals. Repertoires were generated with immunoSEQ multiplex PCR, while TCRdb's copy carries only in-frame clones and drops some. The sample yields around 500,000 clones, around 79% seen once. Material for sequencing was PBMCs. The receptors shown here come from a woman aged 40 to 50 in good health. Some clones in this sample may be carry-over from other donors' samples.

This chain connects TRBV27 to TRBJ2-7, with a weak D call TRBD2 (7 bases). The CDR3 is 13 residues long. Germline V lookup: CDR1 MNHEY, CDR2 SMNVEV (reference sequence). The V end was cut by 2 bases, the J end by 6 bases, with 11 bases between. CDR3 DNA: TGTGCCAGCAGTTTAAGGGAGGGGGGCGAGCAGTACTTC. Its protein is CASSLREGGEQYF.

The chain is built from TRBV4-1 and TRBJ2-7; D remains unclear. The V end lost 4 bases, the J end lost 3 bases, and 16 bases lay between the germline ends. This CDR3 contains 15 residues. Germline-derived CDR1 and CDR2 are MGHRA and YSYEKL. CDR3 protein: CASSRTDTPYYEQYF. CDR3 coding DNA: TGCGCCAGCAGCCGAACAGACACCCCCTACTACGAGCAGTACTTC.

The J gene is TRBJ2-5, the V gene TRBV6-5; TRBD1 agrees at 7 bases. The germline gives CDR1 MNHEY, CDR2 SVGAGI. This CDR3 contains 12 residues. V dropped 6 bases and J dropped 7; count of bases not matched to a gene: 5. The CDR3 loop is CASSRQGRTQYF. The CDR3 bases are TGTGCCAGCAGCAGACAGGGCCGGACCCAGTACTTC.

This chain links TRBV7-2 with TRBJ1-5; weak D call: TRBD1 (5 bases). CDR3 length: 13 residues. In germline, CDR1 is SGHTA, CDR2 FQGNSA. V was trimmed by 4 bases and J by 5 bases, leaving 9 bases between them. The CDR3, as DNA: TGTGCCAGCAGCTCGACAGACCATCAGCCCCAGCATTTT. It translates to CASSSTDHQPQHF.

This clone was seen just once. V and J are TRBV2 and TRBJ2-5; D remains ambiguous. The CDR3 sequence is 15 residues long. The germline V gene encodes CDR1 SNHLY and CDR2 FYNNEI. Deletions cut 3 bases from V and 5 bases from J, with 16 bases between. CDR3 coding DNA: TGTGCCAGCAGTGATCCCGACCGGCACCGGGAGACCCAGTACTTC. Translating it yields CASSDPDRHRETQYF.

This clone was observed once. This rearrangement joins TRBV7-6 to TRBJ2-3; TRBD2 might be the D (6 bases). CDR1 SGHVS and CDR2 FNYEAQ come from the germline V gene. The CDR3 has 15 amino acids. Trimming removed 2 bases from V and 0 bases from J, with 9 bases in between. The CDR3 coding sequence is TGTGCCAGCAGCTTAAGGCTAGCGAGCACAGATACGCAGTATTTT. It yields the protein CASSLRLASTDTQYF.

The chain couples TRBV5-1 to TRBJ2-7; tentative D call: TRBD1 (5 bases). The V gene's germline CDR1 is SGHRS and CDR2 YFSETQ. This CDR3 comprises 18 residues. V lost 4 bases, J lost 2 bases, and 25 bases lay in between. Here the CDR3 DNA reads TGCGCCAGCAGCCCTCCCCTCGCGACGGACAAAACGGCCTACGAGCAGTACTTC. It yields the protein CASSPPLATDKTAYEQYF.

The chain joins TRBV7-2 to TRBJ2-2; 9 bases line up with TRBD2. The length of the CDR3 is 16 residues. CDR1 and CDR2 (germline): SGHTA, FQGNSA. The V gene end was trimmed by 5 bases and the J gene end by 6 bases; junction bases not matched to a gene: 10. Written as DNA, the CDR3 is TGTGCCAGCAGCACCTTTGCGGGAGGGCGGTCCGGGGAGCTGTTTTTT. It yields the protein CASSTFAGGRSGELFF.

The chain joins TRBV20-1 to TRBJ2-7; no firm D call. CDR1 and CDR2 from the germline V gene are DFQATT and SNEGSKA (reference sequence). The CDR3 is 11 amino acids. Trimming took 6 bases from V and 4 from J, leaving 10 bases between them. CDR3 coding DNA: TGCAGTGCCCACCACACTTACGAGCAGTACTTC. Protein: CSAHHTYEQYF.

The J gene is TRBJ2-5, the V gene TRBV29-1, with 10 bases that match TRBD2. The tail of the sequence fits TRBJ2-7 better, so the J call may be wrong. The length of the CDR3 is 15 residues. CDR1 is SQVTM and CDR2 is ANQGSEA in the germline V gene. The CDR3 bases are TGCAGCGTTGATGGGCTAGCGGGGGCATCCTACGAGCAGTACTTC. This encodes CSVDGLAGASYEQYF.

The gene calls are TRBV5-4 and TRBJ2-7, with a possible D match to TRBD2 (5 bases). V shed 7 bases and J shed 0 bases, with 14 bases lying between them. The CDR3 runs 14 residues. CDR1 and CDR2 (germline): SGHNT, YYREEE (reference sequence). CDR3 in amino acids: CASASPADSYEQYF. The CDR3 nucleotides are TGTGCCAGCGCCAGCCCAGCGGACTCCTACGAGCAGTACTTC.

The genes are TRBV11-2 and TRBJ2-1, with 9 bases identical to TRBD1. Per the germline V gene, CDR1 is SGHAT and CDR2 is FQNNGV. The CDR3 extends over 14 amino acids. Trimming cost V 5 bases and J 13 bases; bases outside gene matches: 12. The CDR3 DNA follows: TGTGCCAGCAGCGTAAACAGGGGGCGGATGAGCCAGTTCTTC. Protein sequence: CASSVNRGRMSQFF.

The CDR3 region is CAWRGGHYEQYF. DNA for the CDR3: TGTGCCTGGAGGGGAGGCCACTACGAGCAGTACTTC. The chain recombines TRBV30 with TRBJ2-7; tentative D call: TRBD2 (6 bases). Trimming left V 3 bases short and J 3 bases short, with 9 bases between. This CDR3 is 12 amino acids long. Per germline, CDR1 GTSNPN and CDR2 SVGIG (reference sequence).

The chain recombines TRBV15 with TRBJ2-1; the match to TRBD2 covers 9 bases. This CDR3 contains 16 residues. Germline V gene data show CDR1 as LNHNV and CDR2 as YYDKDF (reference sequence). V shed 1 base and J 8 bases; nucleotides not matched to a gene: 9. As DNA, the CDR3 is TGTGCCACCAGCAGAGTTTTGACTAGCGGTGGCGATGAGCAGTTCTTC. Protein product: CATSRVLTSGGDEQFF.

This chain connects TRBV19 to TRBJ2-1; 11 nucleotides line up with TRBD2. Losses at the gene ends were 5 bases for V and 4 bases for J; bases not matched to a gene: 4. Germline V gene sequence: CDR1 LNHDA, CDR2 SQIVND (reference sequence). There are 15 residues in the CDR3. In nucleotides, the CDR3 is TGTGCCAGTAGTCCGACTAGCGGGAAATACAATGAGCAGTTCTTC. Its protein product is CASSPTSGKYNEQFF.

This clone has just one count. The V call is TRBV5-6, the J call TRBJ2-3; 13 positions agree with TRBD2. Germline V CDR1 and CDR2: SGHDT, YYEEEE. Trimming removed 5 bases from V and 4 bases from J; junction bases left unmatched: 13. The CDR3 runs 18 residues. In DNA, the CDR3 is TGTGCCAGCAGGCGCGGGACTAGCGGGACAGGCCAAGCAGATACGCAGTATTTT. Translated, it gives CASRRGTSGTGQADTQYF.

The J gene is TRBJ2-2, the V gene TRBV7-3; 14 bases map to TRBD2. This CDR3 is built from 17 residues. The J segment lost 4 bases and the V segment lost 2 bases, leaving 3 bases of the junction unmatched. CDR1 and CDR2 from the germline V gene are SGHTA and FQGTGA. The DNA for the CDR3 is TGTGCCAGCAGCTTAGGGACTAGCGGGAGTGGCACCGGGGAGCTGTTTTTT. Its protein is CASSLGTSGSGTGELFF.

The genes are TRBV7-8 and TRBJ1-1; D remains ambiguous. The V end was cut by 3 bases, the J end by 4 bases, with 9 bases between. The CDR3 sequence is 13 residues long. Germline CDR1 reads SGHVS; CDR2 reads FQNEAQ. CDR3 sequence: CASSFAWATEAFF. CDR3 DNA sequence: TGTGCCAGCAGCTTTGCCTGGGCCACTGAAGCTTTCTTT.

The V and J genes are TRBV28 and TRBJ1-4, with 7 bases matching TRBD1. This CDR3 region has 15 residues. V was clipped by 5 bases and J by 8 bases; unmatched bases: 11. Germline lookup yields CDR1 MDHEN and CDR2 SYDVKM. The CDR3 protein is CASSTRQGSTEKLFF. The DNA of the CDR3 is TGTGCCAGCAGTACCAGACAGGGTAGTACGGAAAAACTGTTTTTT.

The sample holds one count of this clone. The chain links TRBV10-3 to TRBJ2-2; 8 bases align to TRBD1. Germline-derived CDR1 and CDR2 are ENHRY and SYGVKD. The CDR3 spans 16 residues. V dropped 6 bases and J dropped 1; count of bases not matched to a gene: 7. The chain's CDR3 is CAISQGQGRNTGELFF. For the CDR3, the DNA is TGTGCCATCAGCCAAGGACAGGGAAGGAACACCGGGGAGCTGTTTTTT.

This chain joins TRBV7-2 and TRBJ2-5, with TRBD1 as a possible D gene (5 bases). The DNA matches TRBJ2-7 better at its end, which makes the J call doubtful. Germline V CDR1 and CDR2: SGHTA, FQGNSA. This CDR3 is 14 amino acids long. The CDR3 coding sequence is TGTGCCAGCACCGCAGGGATAAGCTCCTACGAGCAGTACTTC. This encodes CASTAGISSYEQYF.

The chain has TRBV6-5 and TRBJ1-3, with 7 positions matching TRBD1. Germline V gene data show CDR1 as MNHEY and CDR2 as SVGAGI. Trimming took 0 bases from V and 4 from J; bases not matched to a gene: 3. The CDR3 consists of 15 residues. The CDR3 sequence: CASSYSTGQGNTIYF. In nucleotides, the CDR3 is TGTGCCAGCAGTTACTCGACGGGACAGGGAAACACCATATATTTT.